Here is one T cell receptor (beta chain) with its context. The antigen it recognizes is unknown. Per-nucleotide qualities are absent, and no much larger clonotype sits a single base away. RNA was extracted with the RNeasy kit and about 0.5 to 1 ug was reverse transcribed using random hexamers. The immunoSEQ multiplex PCR assay, covering 54 Vbeta and 13 Jbeta segments, was used to amplify TCR beta CDR3 regions. PCR amplification bias was corrected by using a synthetic template baseline for primer optimization and computational correction. The source study handled its data this way. Reads were annotated to V, D and J genes according to IMGT and were analyzed with immunoSEQ Analyzer, with only productive sequences retained. To calculate clonality, Shannon entropy was normalized by log2 of the number of productive unique sequences and then subtracted from one. For each patient and control, public and private clones were evaluated within the 100 most prevalent clones. A clone was defined as Susac-specific if it was absent from the healthy and MS cohorts, from over 1,000 published viral clones and from other ImmuneACCESS disease sequences. In TCRdb, the public reads were trimmed at Q25 with fastp and aligned with MiXCR, with productive beta chains retained. Rows are combined by CDR3 protein, so each entry shows the most common genes and DNA. V and J calls and clone size were set by TCRdb, not the authors. The sample table records 75,000 to 100,000 distinct CDR3 sequences; 95% of these occur just once. The ten biggest clones cover about 0.45% of the sample.

Peripheral blood CD8+ and CD4+ T cells from healthy donors, Susac syndrome patients and multiple sclerosis patients were profiled using high-throughput TCR beta sequencing. Recently defined diagnostic criteria for definite or probable disease were met by the Susac syndrome patients. Bulk CD8+ and CD4+ T cells were purified by magnetic negative isolation, while CD8+ TEMRA cells were enriched using FACS. Blood was collected in EDTA tubes and processed within 24 hours, with PBMCs isolated through density gradient centrifugation. PBMCs intended for TCR sequencing were cryopreserved in liquid nitrogen and thawed later in a water bath at 37 degrees C. Purity of sorted or isolated CD4+, CD8+ and CD8+ TEMRA cells was at least 90%. This sample was taken from a study of CD8 T cells in Susac syndrome (dated by TCRdb to the late 2010s). In terms of the full investigation: Among the Susac syndrome patients who were sequenced, clinically active disease was present in about six and clinical remission was observed in fewer than ten. The clonality of the CD8+ T cell repertoire was compared across approximately 11 healthy donors, some 14 Susac syndrome patients and roughly 15 multiple sclerosis patients. At the time of blood withdrawal, Susac syndrome patients were either therapy-naive, taking corticosteroids (with some also receiving IVIg), or on IVIg alone. Repertoire sequencing was used to test whether CD8+ T cell activation and differentiation in Susac syndrome was antigen driven.

On the study overall, not on this receptor specifically: Clonal expansion was observed in Susac syndrome CD8+ repertoires, with the highest expansion in CD8+ TEMRA cells and greater expansion in clinically active than in remitting patients. Looking at Susac-specific public clones, the researchers identified sixteen in the total CD8+ repertoire and roughly 5 in the CD8+ TEMRA repertoire. The TCR sequencing and HLA analysis was acknowledged to have included a relatively small number of individuals.

V drops 1 base and J drops 8 bases, leaving 18 bases in between. The germline V gene yields MGHRA for CDR1 and YSYEKL for CDR2. The CDR3 runs 16 amino acids, cysteine and phenylalanine included. CDR3 DNA only is kept here, 48 bases in frame from base 1. This clonotype originated in a human donor with Susac syndrome. The rearrangement joined TRBV4-1 to TRBJ2-1; the D gene is tentatively TRBD1 or TRBD2, each matching 6 bases. The sequenced sample consisted of CD8+ T cells from PBMCs. This receptor has the CDR3 CASSQVGGRPRDEQFF. The base sequence is TGCGCCAGCAGCCAAGTGGGGGGCAGGCCAAGGGATGAGCAGTTCTTC.